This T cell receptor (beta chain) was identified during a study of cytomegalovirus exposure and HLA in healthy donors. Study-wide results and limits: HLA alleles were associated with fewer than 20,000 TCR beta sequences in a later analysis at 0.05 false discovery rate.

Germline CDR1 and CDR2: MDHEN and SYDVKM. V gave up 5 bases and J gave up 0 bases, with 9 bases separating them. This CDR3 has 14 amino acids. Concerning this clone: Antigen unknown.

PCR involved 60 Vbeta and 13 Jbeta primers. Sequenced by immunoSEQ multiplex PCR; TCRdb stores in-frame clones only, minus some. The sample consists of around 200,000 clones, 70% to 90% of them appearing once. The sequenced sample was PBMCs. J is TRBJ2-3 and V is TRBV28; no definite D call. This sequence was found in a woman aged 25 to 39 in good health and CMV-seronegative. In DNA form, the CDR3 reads TGTGCCAGCAGTGTTGCGACTAGCACAGATACGCAGTATTTT. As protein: CASSVATSTDTQYF.